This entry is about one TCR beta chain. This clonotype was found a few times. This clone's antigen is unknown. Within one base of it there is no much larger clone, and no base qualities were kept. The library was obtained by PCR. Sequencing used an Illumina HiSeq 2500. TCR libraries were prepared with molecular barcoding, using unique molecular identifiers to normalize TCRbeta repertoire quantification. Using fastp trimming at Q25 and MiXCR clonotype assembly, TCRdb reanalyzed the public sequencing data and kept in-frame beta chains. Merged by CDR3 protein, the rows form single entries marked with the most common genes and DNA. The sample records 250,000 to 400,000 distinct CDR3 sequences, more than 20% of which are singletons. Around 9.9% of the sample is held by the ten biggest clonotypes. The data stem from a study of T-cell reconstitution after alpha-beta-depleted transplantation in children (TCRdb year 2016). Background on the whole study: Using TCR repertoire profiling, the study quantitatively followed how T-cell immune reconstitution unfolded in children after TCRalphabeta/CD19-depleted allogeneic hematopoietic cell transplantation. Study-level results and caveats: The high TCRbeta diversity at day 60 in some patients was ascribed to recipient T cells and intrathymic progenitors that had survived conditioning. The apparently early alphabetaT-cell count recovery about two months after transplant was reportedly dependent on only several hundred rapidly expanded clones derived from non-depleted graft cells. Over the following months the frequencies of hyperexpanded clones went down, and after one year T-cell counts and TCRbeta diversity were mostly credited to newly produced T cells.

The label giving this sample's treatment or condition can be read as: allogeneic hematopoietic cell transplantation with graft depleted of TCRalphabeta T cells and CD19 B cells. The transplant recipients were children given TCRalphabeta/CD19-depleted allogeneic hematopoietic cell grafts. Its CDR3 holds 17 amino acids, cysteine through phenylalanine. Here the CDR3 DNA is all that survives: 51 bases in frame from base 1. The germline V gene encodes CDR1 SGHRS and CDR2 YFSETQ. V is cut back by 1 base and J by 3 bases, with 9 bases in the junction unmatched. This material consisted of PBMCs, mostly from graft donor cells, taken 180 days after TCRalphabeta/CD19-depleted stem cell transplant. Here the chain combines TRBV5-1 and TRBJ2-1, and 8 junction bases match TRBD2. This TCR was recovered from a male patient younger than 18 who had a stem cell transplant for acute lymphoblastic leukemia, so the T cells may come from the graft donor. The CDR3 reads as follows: CASSLSKAGVGYNEQFF. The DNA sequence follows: TGCGCCAGCAGCTTGAGCAAAGCGGGAGTGGGCTACAATGAGCAGTTCTTC.